The clone carrying this T cell receptor beta chain was counted ten times or more. This specimen comes from a study of blood T cell repertoires in COVID-19. CDR1 MNHEY and CDR2 SVGAGI come from the germline V gene. The CDR3 has 15 residues. The V end was cut by 0 bases, the J end by 4 bases, with 10 bases between. Data came from immunoSEQ multiplex PCR; TCRdb stores just in-frame clones and leaves some out. The repertoire holds over 250,000 clones, 85% seen once, with roughly 15% in the top ten. The sequenced sample consisted of peripheral blood. This clonotype originated in a human donor in a cohort sampled during active COVID-19. V gene TRBV6-5 combines with J gene TRBJ2-1; D remains unclear. CDR3 region: CASSYSSTAYNEQFF. The DNA of the CDR3 is TGTGCCAGCAGTTACTCGTCGACTGCGTACAATGAGCAGTTCTTC.